One T cell receptor (beta chain) is described in this entry. The antigen remains undetermined. Unique molecular identifiers tagged the TCRbeta library. TCRdb reanalysed the PCR reads using MiXCR and keeps one entry per CDR3 protein. The sample shows hundreds of thousands of distinct CDR3 sequences, under 15% of them seen only once. The CDR3 has 15 amino acids. V trimming: 7 bases; J trimming: 0 bases; junction bases outside the gene matches: 8. The germline V gene has CDR1 SQVTM and CDR2 ANQGSEA. This sample was included in a study of T-cell reconstitution after alpha-beta-depleted transplantation in children. General study points: Surviving recipient T cells and intrathymic progenitors accounted for some patients' high TCRbeta diversity at day 60.

The source is a male patient younger than 18 who had a stem cell transplant for acute myeloid leukemia, so the T cells may come from the graft donor. Material: PBMCs, mostly from graft donor cells, obtained 360 days after TCRalphabeta/CD19-depleted stem cell transplant. The chain is built from TRBV29-1 and TRBJ2-4; 8 bases match TRBD1. CDR3 residues: CSGKTGAEAKNIQYF. The CDR3 DNA is TGCAGCGGGAAGACAGGGGCCGAAGCCAAAAACATTCAGTACTTC. Complete variable domain (other parts from reference TRBV29-1 and TRBJ2-4): SAVISQKPSRDICQRGTSLTIQCQVDSQVTMMFWYRQQPGQSLTLIATANQGSEATYESGFVIDKFPISRPNLTFSTLTVSNMSPEDSSIYLCSGKTGAEAKNIQYFGAGTRLSVL.